These 32 T cell receptor beta chains were sequenced from one sample in a study of cytomegalovirus exposure and HLA in healthy donors (TCRdb year 2017). The library was generated by the immunoSEQ multiplex PCR assay. A mixture of 60 forward primers for TCR Vbeta segments and 13 reverse primers for TCR Jbeta segments was used in the multiplex PCR. Drawn from immuneACCESS, this table holds only the in-frame rearrangements with V and J called that TCRdb kept. Clones are partly lost; checked studies trace under half to an unresolved V gene and leave the rest unexplained. Recorded for this sample are 140,000 or so clones; 70% to 90% of them occurred a single time. The ten largest clones capture around 4.5% of the sample. The specimen was PBMCs. All receptors come from a middle-aged woman in good health and CMV-seropositive.

This chain uses TRBV19 with TRBJ2-3; TRBD2 aligns across 14 bases. Trimming at V came to 6 bases and at J to 4 bases, leaving 3 bases not matched to a gene. CDR1 LNHDA and CDR2 SQIVND come from the germline V gene (reference sequence). The CDR3 covers 15 residues. Here the CDR3 DNA reads TGTGCCAGTAGCAGGACTAGCGGGAGGCCAGATACGCAGTATTTT. Its protein is CASSRTSGRPDTQYF.

Note on this clone: The junction does not match germline at one end; this may be a read error. The chain joins TRBV7-9 to TRBJ1-4; a weak D match, TRBD1 (5 bases). In germline, CDR1 is SEHNR, CDR2 FQNEAQ (reference sequence). CDR3 length equals 16 residues. DNA of the CDR3: TGTTCCAGCAGCCACCCCTGGTCCAGGGAAAATGAAAAACTGTTTTTT. Translated, it gives CSSSHPWSRENEKLFF.

The V gene is TRBV5-1, the J gene TRBJ2-1; TRBD2 matches 10 bases. CDR3 size: 14 residues. The V segment lost 2 bases and the J segment 6 bases; nucleotides outside the gene matches: 2. The V gene's germline CDR1 is SGHRS and CDR2 YFSETQ. CDR3 loop: CASSFTSGVNEQFF. In DNA, the CDR3 is TGCGCCAGCAGCTTCACTAGCGGGGTCAATGAGCAGTTCTTC.

In this sample, this clone turned up a few times. This sequence joins TRBV6-5 and TRBJ1-1; 9 bases match TRBD1. V lost 6 bases to trimming and J lost 3 bases; unmatched junction nucleotides: 8. CDR1 is MNHEY, CDR2 SVGAGI, per germline. The CDR3 has 15 amino acids. CDR3 region: CASSHRGLSDTEAFF. DNA for the CDR3: TGTGCCAGCAGCCACAGGGGGCTTAGCGACACTGAAGCTTTCTTT.

This clone was seen a handful of times. This chain uses TRBV7-3 with TRBJ2-7; TRBD2 might be the D (6 bases). V lost 4 bases, J lost 0 bases, and 10 bases lay in between. The germline gives CDR1 SGHTA, CDR2 FQGTGA. There are 14 residues in the CDR3. CDR3 coding DNA: TGTGCCAGCAGCTACGGGGGACCCTCCTACGAGCAGTACTTC. Residues: CASSYGGPSYEQYF.

The chain carries TRBV6-5 and TRBJ1-6; D unclear. CDR3 length equals 11 residues. Germline V lookup: CDR1 MNHEY, CDR2 SVGAGI. V shed 6 bases and J shed 13 bases, with 10 bases lying between them. The CDR3 is CASRRRGPLHF. CDR3 bases: TGTGCCAGCAGACGACGAGGCCCCCTCCACTTT.

The V gene is TRBV2, the J gene TRBJ2-5, with 7 nucleotides matching TRBD2. Germline-derived CDR1 and CDR2 are SNHLY and FYNNEI. Germline trimming cut 1 base from V and 2 bases from J; bases unmatched to any gene: 10. The CDR3 length is 17 residues. CDR3 DNA sequence: TGTGCCAGCAGTGAAGTCAAGGGTGCTAGCGGTCAAGAGACCCAGTACTTC. Protein: CASSEVKGASGQETQYF.

The chain carries TRBV6-5 and TRBJ2-5, with D uncertain. Germline CDR1 and CDR2: MNHEY and SVGAGI. The length of the CDR3 is 15 residues. Trimming took off 0 bases at V and 5 bases at J, with 13 bases between the two ends. The CDR3 loop is CASSYSSTIGETQYF. DNA of the CDR3: TGTGCCAGCAGTTACTCCTCAACAATCGGGGAGACCCAGTACTTC.

V gene TRBV5-1 combines with J gene TRBJ2-4; TRBD1 matches at 9 bases. V shed 4 bases, J shed 10 bases, and the junction held 9 bases outside the gene matches. This CDR3 has 14 amino acids. Germline V gene data show CDR1 as SGHRS and CDR2 as YFSETQ. CDR3 loop: CASSPGTGLGIQYF. For the CDR3, the DNA is TGCGCCAGCAGCCCCGGGACAGGGCTAGGGATTCAGTACTTC.

The chain carries TRBV18 and TRBJ2-7; D remains unclear. The germline V gene encodes CDR1 KGHSH and CDR2 LQKENI. The CDR3 totals 12 residues. Trimming took off 2 bases at V and 2 bases at J, with 4 bases between the two ends. CDR3 amino acids: CASSPATYEQYF. The DNA of the CDR3 is TGTGCCAGCTCACCAGCGACCTACGAGCAGTACTTC.

The J gene is TRBJ2-7, the V gene TRBV6-1, with 7 nucleotides matching TRBD1. The ends lost 7 bases at V and 6 bases at J; junction bases unmatched: 3. CDR3 length: 11 residues. Germline-derived CDR1 and CDR2 are MNHNS and SASEGT. The CDR3 DNA follows: TGTGCCAGCACCCAGGGGGTCGAGCAGTACTTC. Translating gives CASTQGVEQYF.

V is TRBV30 and J is TRBJ2-7, with 8 bases aligning to TRBD2. This CDR3 has 15 residues. V shed 1 base and J 5 bases; nucleotides not matched to a gene: 10. Germline values: CDR1 GTSNPN, CDR2 SVGIG (reference sequence). The DNA for the CDR3 is TGTGCCTGGAGTGAAAGCGGGGGTCGTTTTGACGAGCAGTACTTC. Amino acids: CAWSESGGRFDEQYF.

The rearrangement uses TRBV10-3 and TRBJ1-2; D is unclear. From germline, CDR1 is ENHRY and CDR2 SYGVKD. With 5 bases removed from V and 0 bases from J, the gap between germline ends came to 4 bases. The CDR3 sequence is 12 residues long. The CDR3: CAISPTNYGYTF. The CDR3 nucleotides read TGTGCCATCAGTCCCACTAACTATGGCTACACCTTC.

The chain joins TRBV9 to TRBJ2-2; D might be TRBD2 (5 bases). Trimming took off 2 bases at V and 4 bases at J, with 18 bases between the two ends. The CDR3 runs to 17 residues. The V gene's germline CDR1 is SGDLS and CDR2 YYNGEE. The CDR3 here is CASSVSAFGGITGELFF. In DNA, the CDR3 is TGTGCCAGCAGCGTTTCAGCGTTCGGAGGAATCACCGGGGAGCTGTTTTTT. The full variable domain, its missing parts supplied by reference TRBV9 and TRBJ2-2, is DSGVTQTPKHLITATGQRVTLRCSPRSGDLSVYWYQQSLDQGLQFLIQYYNGEERAKGNILERFSAQQFPDLHSELNLSSLELGDSALYFCASSVSAFGGITGELFFGEGSRLTVL.

This clone was detected once. The J gene is TRBJ2-7, the V gene TRBV30, with 8 positions matching TRBD2. This CDR3 spans 12 amino acids. J lost 7 bases, V lost 3 bases, and 5 bases had no gene match. CDR1 and CDR2 (germline): GTSNPN, SVGIG (reference sequence). CDR3 amino acids: CAWSPGGGEQYF. The CDR3 nucleotides read TGTGCCTGGAGCCCGGGCGGGGGGGAGCAGTACTTC.

The chain carries TRBV19 and TRBJ2-5; D is uncertain. CDR3 size: 11 residues. Trimming took 5 bases from V and 4 from J, leaving 5 bases between them. Germline V CDR1 and CDR2: LNHDA, SQIVND (reference sequence). CDR3: CASSRGETQYF. Written as DNA, the CDR3 is TGTGCCAGTAGTCGAGGAGAGACCCAGTACTTC.

The rearrangement joins TRBV28 to TRBJ1-2; D possibly corresponds to TRBD1 (6 bases). The CDR3 sequence is 13 residues long. Trimming pared 3 bases from V and 6 bases from J, leaving 11 bases between. CDR1 and CDR2 from the germline V gene are MDHEN and SYDVKM. CDR3 DNA sequence: TGTGCCAGCAGTTTGGGGCCAGGGGATGGCTACACCTTC. As protein: CASSLGPGDGYTF.

The V and J genes are TRBV19 and TRBJ2-3; weak D call: TRBD2 (6 bases). The CDR3 consists of 12 residues. Trimming removed 4 bases at V and 6 bases at J, with 8 bases between. CDR1 and CDR2 from the germline V gene are LNHDA and SQIVND (reference sequence). The CDR3 sequence is CASSTEGDTQYF. The CDR3, as DNA: TGTGCCAGTAGTACGGAGGGGGATACGCAGTATTTT.

V gene TRBV25-1 combines with J gene TRBJ2-1, with a weak D call TRBD2 (5 bases). Germline CDR1 is MGHDK and CDR2 is SYGVNS. The CDR3 is made up of 13 amino acids. With 0 bases removed from V and 12 bases from J, the gap between germline ends came to 12 bases. The CDR3 spells CASSEYKRSGQFF. The CDR3 DNA is TGTGCCAGCAGTGAATATAAGCGGAGTGGGCAGTTCTTC.

Of note for this clone: The junction and the germline gene differ at one end; a read error may be behind it. The chain joins TRBV2 to TRBJ2-7, with D possibly being TRBD2 (5 bases). CDR1 is SNHLY and CDR2 is FYNNEI in the germline V gene. The CDR3 is 15 residues long. The CDR3 spells CASTEGLGGGYEQYF. The CDR3 nucleotides are TGTGCCAGCACTGAAGGTTTGGGCGGCGGGTACGAGCAGTACTTC.

V is TRBV18 and J is TRBJ1-2; the D gene is possibly TRBD1 (5 bases). The CDR3 covers 15 residues. In germline, CDR1 is KGHSH, CDR2 LQKENI. V lost 3 bases to trimming and J lost 2 bases, with 13 bases between them. CDR3 residues: CASSPSGGENYGYTF. The CDR3 DNA sequence: TGTGCCAGCTCACCCTCGGGGGGGGAAAACTATGGCTACACCTTC.

This clone was seen a few times. This rearrangement joins TRBV21-1 to TRBJ2-3; the table's TRBD2 call for D was not verified on the DNA. TRBV21-1 is termed a pseudogene. The CDR3 consists of 17 residues. The CDR3 bases are TGTGCCAGCAGCAAAGAAACTAGCGGGAGGTCATACGATACGCAGTATTTT. It codes for CASSKETSGRSYDTQYF.

The sample holds one count of this clone. The chain links TRBV6-1 to TRBJ1-4; no definite D call. V lost 3 bases and J lost 0, with 5 bases in between. This CDR3 spans 14 amino acids. Germline lookup yields CDR1 MNHNS and CDR2 SASEGT. The CDR3 DNA reads TGTGCCAGCAGTGATCAATCAACTAATGAAAAACTGTTTTTT. This codes for CASSDQSTNEKLFF.

This sequence joins TRBV9 and TRBJ1-4; a possible D gene is TRBD1 (5 bases). In germline, CDR1 is SGDLS, CDR2 YYNGEE. The CDR3 covers 15 residues. V gave up 1 base and J gave up 8 bases, with 15 bases separating them. The DNA of the CDR3 is TGTGCCAGCAGCGTATATGGGGGGAATCGAGAAAAACTGTTTTTT. Translation gives CASSVYGGNREKLFF.

The chain recombines TRBV18 with TRBJ2-1; TRBD2 matches 8 bases. The CDR3 length is 13 residues. Germline trimming cut 6 bases from V and 8 bases from J; bases unmatched to any gene: 6. In germline, CDR1 is KGHSH, CDR2 LQKENI. CDR3 in amino acids: CASSRDGGDEQFF. DNA of the CDR3: TGTGCCAGCTCGAGGGACGGGGGGGATGAGCAGTTCTTC.

Details on this clone: One end of the junction varies from germline; a read error may be responsible. V is TRBV6-6 and J is TRBJ1-1; no reliable D call. Germline V gene lookup returns CDR1 MNHNY and CDR2 SVGAGI (reference sequence). CDR3 length: 14 residues. DNA for the CDR3: TGTGCCAGCAGTTACCTTGGCAGGCCCACTGGAGCTTTCTTT. Its protein is CASSYLGRPTGAFF.

The chain recombines TRBV10-3 with TRBJ2-1; the match to TRBD2 covers 9 bases. V was clipped by 8 bases and J by 5 bases; unmatched bases: 4. The CDR3 covers 13 residues. The V gene's germline CDR1 is ENHRY and CDR2 SYGVKD. The CDR3 region is CAIAAGGDNEQFF. The CDR3 DNA is TGTGCCATCGCAGCGGGGGGAGACAATGAGCAGTTCTTC.

The V and J genes are TRBV30 and TRBJ2-3, with 7 nucleotides matching TRBD2. Germline CDR1 reads GTSNPN; CDR2 reads SVGIG (reference sequence). The CDR3 length is 15 residues. V lost 0 bases to trimming and J lost 2 bases; unmatched junction nucleotides: 5. CDR3: CAWSVQAGVTDTQYF. The CDR3 nucleotides read TGTGCCTGGAGTGTACAGGCGGGAGTCACAGATACGCAGTATTTT.

In regard to this clone: At the DNA level, this CDR3 is encoded by other sequences in the same sample as well. The chain has TRBV18 and TRBJ2-3; D uncertain. The CDR3 is 13 amino acids. V lost 1 base and J lost 1, with 3 bases in between. The germline CDR1 and CDR2 sequences are KGHSH and LQKENI. The CDR3 region is CASSPQRTDTQYF. The CDR3 nucleotides read TGTGCCAGCTCACCACAGCGCACAGATACGCAGTATTTT.

The chain couples TRBV19 to TRBJ2-1; 9 nucleotides match TRBD2. Germline values: CDR1 LNHDA, CDR2 SQIVND (reference sequence). This CDR3 contains 17 residues. Trimming removed 5 bases from V and 0 bases from J; junction bases left unmatched: 8. The DNA for the CDR3 is TGTGCCAGTAGTCAAGCGGGAGGCTCCAGCTCCTACAATGAGCAGTTCTTC. Its protein product is CASSQAGGSSSYNEQFF.

This clone was seen a few times. This chain links TRBV4-3 with TRBJ1-1; D gene ambiguous. Germline values: CDR1 LGHNA, CDR2 YSLEER. The CDR3 sequence is 16 residues long. V was clipped by 0 bases and J by 1 base, with 12 bases between them. CDR3 coding DNA: TGCGCCAGCAGCCAAGATCTTGGAGGCGGGAACACTGAAGCTTTCTTT. Its protein product is CASSQDLGGGNTEAFF.

CDR3 sequence: CASSPPQAPGEQYF. The CDR3 nucleotides read TGTGCCAGCAGTCCACCTCAGGCGCCCGGCGAGCAGTACTTC. The genes are TRBV6-6 and TRBJ2-7; unclear D gene. V dropped 5 bases and J dropped 6 bases, with 17 bases sitting between them. The CDR3 runs 14 residues. CDR1 is MNHNY, CDR2 SVGAGI, per germline (reference sequence).